This record covers a single T cell receptor (beta chain). The repertoire was sequenced with immunoSEQ multiplex PCR; TCRdb's copy has only in-frame clones and lacks some. Here the sample spans about 210,000 clones, roughly 90% being singletons. This record comes from a study of blood T cell repertoires in COVID-19. Germline assignment: CDR1 KGHDR and CDR2 SFDVKD. The CDR3 totals 13 residues. Trimming removed 7 bases from V and 5 bases from J, with 14 bases in between. The chain uses TRBV24-1 and TRBJ2-7; D possibly corresponds to TRBD1 (6 bases). The specimen was PBMCs or T cells enriched from blood (not recorded which). This TCR derives from a woman aged 25-40 years who had been exposed to COVID-19. CDR3 loop: CATSNRERHEQYF. In DNA form, the CDR3 reads TGTGCCACCAGCAACAGGGAACGCCACGAGCAGTACTTC.